This T cell receptor (beta chain) was observed in a study of T cell repertoires in cytomegalovirus infection. For the study at large: The authors used CMV epitopes that were HLA-C-restricted (recently identified) and HLA-B-restricted (well studied). Indications came from public TCR beta signatures; they pointed to CMV infection and to a matching HLA type.

The V gene lost 0 bases and the J gene lost 5 bases, with 5 bases spanning the gap. Germline V gene sequence: CDR1 SGDLS, CDR2 YYNGEE. The CDR3 extends over 13 amino acids. Notes on this clonotype: Its antigen remains unknown.

TCRdb processed the reads anew with MiXCR; each CDR3 protein has one entry. The sample consists of about 770,000 distinct CDR3 sequences, approximately 32% of them appearing once. General study results and limits: HLA-C-restricted CMV clonotypes gave the most frequent clonotype in two of eight donors.

The specimen comprised cultured CD8+ T cells from PBMCs, sampled from culture after CMV antigen stimulation. The clonotype was recovered from a human donor in good health (CMV status not recorded). Some clones in this sample may be carry-over from other donors' samples. This chain connects TRBV9 to TRBJ2-2; no clear D. The CDR3 sequence is CASSVEETGELFF. DNA for the CDR3: TGTGCCAGCAGCGTAGAGGAAACCGGGGAGCTGTTTTTT.